The clone carrying this T cell receptor beta chain was picked up many times. CDR1 is SGDLS, CDR2 YYNGEE, per germline. The CDR3 runs to 15 residues. The trim removed 0 bases at V and 5 bases at J, leaving 7 bases unmatched. This sample is part of a study of regulatory T cells in long-lasting Graves disease. TCR beta libraries were built with iRepertoire HTBI primers and Arm-PCR of CDR3 regions. TCRdb itself ran the multiplex PCR reads through MiXCR, one entry per CDR3 protein. The sample holds around 230,000 distinct CDR3 sequences, about 16% seen once. Sample time point: newly diagnosed GD, antithyroid drugs for less than 3 months. Isolated PBMC RNA provided the starting material for the TCR library.

This receptor was identified in a female donor with Graves disease. The rearrangement uses TRBV9 and TRBJ1-1; 7 positions match TRBD1. The source was peripheral blood mononuclear cells (PBMCs), collected at new diagnosis, from a patient treated with antithyroid drugs. The CDR3 loop reads CASSVEAGGPTEAFF. The CDR3 DNA reads TGTGCCAGCAGCGTAGAAGCAGGGGGGCCGACTGAAGCTTTCTTT.